This T cell receptor (beta chain) originates from a study of blood T cell repertoires in COVID-19. Overall study context: The United States, Italy and Spain supplied acute and convalescent COVID-19 samples. PBMCs, B-cell-depleted T cells, or T cells provided the cDNA or gDNA that made up the material.

Trimming stripped 5 bases from V and 5 bases from J, with 15 bases between. From germline, CDR1 is LNHDA and CDR2 SQIVND (reference sequence). This CDR3 spans 14 amino acids. Authors' data handling: From reference gene primer amplification, estimates of nucleated cell counts were derived. Sequencing used immunoSEQ multiplex PCR; TCRdb keeps in-frame clones, though not all of them. That table supplies the V and J calls and clone size; D and trimming were determined from the DNA. The sample lists roughly 230,000 clones; less than 90% were seen once. The clonotype comes from a woman older than 75 with COVID-19, enrolled during active disease. The sequenced sample consisted of peripheral blood. The chain has TRBV19 and TRBJ1-1; D unclear. This CDR3 is CASSQTGSETEAFF. In DNA, the CDR3 is TGTGCCAGTAGTCAGACCGGAAGCGAGACTGAAGCTTTCTTT.